Each of the 29 T cell receptor beta chains below was sequenced from the same sample in a study of T cells in Graves' hyperthyroidism and ophthalmopathy (dated by TCRdb to the late 2010s). Library prep was done by multiplex PCR. The sequencer listed for this sample is Illumina HiSeq 2000. TCR beta CDR3 regions were amplified from RNA transcripts. A first-round RT-PCR of the TCR CDR3 used the HTBI primer set with the Qiagen OneStep RT-PCR kit. TCRdb reworked the public reads: Q25 trimming with fastp, MiXCR clone assembly, productive beta chains retained. Rows merge per CDR3 protein into single entries with the most common DNA and genes. For this sample there are approximately 24,000 distinct CDR3 sequences; under 55% appear just once. The ten top clones hold roughly 26% of the sample. The sequencing input was blood. The receptor source for this set is a woman aged 40 to 50 with Graves' hyperthyroidism that later progressed to Graves' ophthalmopathy.

The rearrangement joins TRBV20-1 to TRBJ1-5; TRBD1 matches at 7 bases. In germline, CDR1 is DFQATT, CDR2 SNEGSKA (reference sequence). V shed 2 bases and J 0 bases; nucleotides not matched to a gene: 10. CDR3 length: 17 residues. Here the CDR3 reads CSARSTPGQYSNQPQHF. As DNA, the CDR3 is TGCAGTGCTAGAAGTACACCGGGACAGTATAGCAATCAGCCCCAGCATTTT.

Concerning this clonotype itself: One base away lies a much larger clone, so this may be a sequencing read error. The rearrangement links TRBV9 to TRBJ2-7; 11 nucleotides match TRBD2. The CDR3 covers 17 residues. The V gene end was trimmed by 5 bases and the J gene end by 7 bases; junction bases not matched to a gene: 17. The germline V gene encodes CDR1 SGDLS and CDR2 YYNGEE. The CDR3 DNA follows: TGTGCCAGCAGTCCGGGCGCCGCACTAGCGGGAGCTGGTGAGCAGTACTTC. As protein: CASSPGAALAGAGEQYF.

In regard to this clonotype: A read error may produce the germline difference seen at one junction end. V gene TRBV29-1 combines with J gene TRBJ1-2; no firm D call. The V gene's germline CDR1 is SQVTM and CDR2 ANQGSEA. This CDR3 comprises 14 residues. The CDR3: CIAPEAGQNYGYTF. CDR3 coding DNA: TGCATCGCGCCCGAGGCGGGTCAGAACTATGGTTACACCTTC.

This clonotype was seen ten or more times. This sequence joins TRBV9 and TRBJ1-3; 8 bases map to TRBD1. The V and J ends lost 4 bases and 0 bases, in that order; junction bases with no gene match: 6. CDR1 is SGDLS and CDR2 is YYNGEE in the germline V gene. The CDR3 is 16 amino acids. The CDR3 DNA follows: TGTGCCAGCAGCCCAGGGGGCGGGACCTCTGGAAACACCATATATTTT. Translation gives CASSPGGGTSGNTIYF.

This clonotype was seen at least ten times. The chain has TRBV7-9 and TRBJ2-5; possible D gene TRBD2, 5 bases. V was pared by 1 base and J by 5 bases, with 14 bases between. Germline V CDR1 and CDR2: SEHNR, FQNEAQ (reference sequence). The CDR3 consists of 15 residues. The CDR3 DNA reads TGTGCCAGCAGCTTAGGACATGTAAGGAGGGAGACCCAGTACTTC. This codes for CASSLGHVRRETQYF.

The genes are TRBV12-5 and TRBJ1-1; D may be TRBD1 (6 bases). The V gene's germline CDR1 is LGHNT and CDR2 FRNRAP. V was pared by 0 bases and J by 8 bases, with 10 bases between. This CDR3 has 13 amino acids. CDR3 nucleotides: TGTGCTAGTGGTTTGGTACGGGGGCACGAAGCTTTCTTT. It codes for CASGLVRGHEAFF.

This clonotype was counted at least ten times. The rearrangement links TRBV30 to TRBJ2-2, with 9 bases identical to TRBD1. V shed 3 bases, J shed 3 bases, and the junction held 5 bases outside the gene matches. Germline V CDR1 and CDR2: GTSNPN, SVGIG (reference sequence). The CDR3 sequence is 15 residues long. CDR3 in DNA: TGTGCCTGGAGACAGGGGGCTATGGACACCGGGGAGCTGTTTTTT. Protein product: CAWRQGAMDTGELFF.

About this clonotype: Possible read error: a much larger clone is one base away. The chain recombines TRBV10-3 with TRBJ1-2; unclear D gene. Between the trimmed V and J ends, which lost 0 bases and 5 bases, there was a span of 13 bases. The CDR3 extends over 15 amino acids. Germline V lookup: CDR1 ENHRY, CDR2 SYGVKD. The CDR3 spells CAISESSVDKYGYTF. For the CDR3, the DNA is TGTGCCATCAGTGAGTCGTCAGTAGACAAGTATGGCTACACCTTC.

This clonotype was observed a single time. A read error may account for a junction end that differs from germline. This sequence joins TRBV6-4 and TRBJ2-1, with D maybe TRBD1 (6 bases). The germline CDR1 and CDR2 sequences are MRHNA and SNTAGT. This CDR3 comprises 13 residues. CDR3 coding DNA: TGTGCCAGCAGTGAAGGGGACACCGGGGAGCTGTTCTTC. Translated, it gives CASSEGDTGELFF.

The CDR3 sequence is CASSLDNRGSYGYTF. CDR3 nucleotide sequence: TGTGCCAGCAGCTTGGATAACAGGGGAAGCTATGGCTACACCTTC. The rearrangement uses TRBV5-8 and TRBJ1-2; 7 nucleotides match TRBD1. J lost 4 bases, V lost 0 bases, and 6 bases had no gene match. The germline V gene encodes CDR1 SGHTS and CDR2 YDEGEE. There are 15 residues in the CDR3. The full variable domain, with the rest looked up from reference TRBV5-8 and TRBJ1-2, is EAGVTQSPTHLIKTRGQQATLRCSPISGHTSVYWYQQALGLGLQFLLWYDEGEERNRGNFPPRFSGRQFPNYSSELNVNALELEDSALYLCASSLDNRGSYGYTFGSGTRLTVV.

This clonotype was detected a few times. The chain recombines TRBV5-1 with TRBJ1-1; D not certain. There are 13 residues in the CDR3. The ends were cut back, 0 bases at V and 1 base at J, with 4 bases in the middle. CDR1 SGHRS and CDR2 YFSETQ come from the germline V gene. This CDR3 reads CASSLEQNTEAFF. In DNA, the CDR3 is TGCGCCAGCAGCTTGGAACAGAACACTGAAGCTTTCTTT. The full variable domain, with the rest looked up from reference TRBV5-1 and TRBJ1-1, is KAGVTQTPRYLIKTRGQQVTLSCSPISGHRSVSWYQQTPGQGLQFLFEYFSETQRNKGNFPGRFSGRQFSNSRSEMNVSTLELGDSALYLCASSLEQNTEAFFGQGTRLTVV.

There are many counts of this clonotype. The rearrangement uses TRBV6-4 and TRBJ2-1, with TRBD1 matching over 7 bases. Losses at the gene ends were 3 bases for V and 3 bases for J; bases not matched to a gene: 8. The CDR3 extends over 16 amino acids. Per the germline V gene, CDR1 is MRHNA and CDR2 is SNTAGT. CDR3 DNA sequence: TGTGCCAGCAGTGATTCGAATCAGGGGGACTACAATGAGCAGTTCTTC. Protein sequence: CASSDSNQGDYNEQFF.

The V gene is TRBV20-1, the J gene TRBJ1-1, with a tentative D call TRBD1 (5 bases). Trimming stripped 0 bases from V and 1 base from J, with 12 bases between. Germline CDR1 and CDR2: DFQATT and SNEGSKA (reference sequence). The CDR3 runs 15 residues. CDR3 in amino acids: CSARDPGRRNTEAFF. In DNA form, the CDR3 reads TGCAGTGCTAGAGATCCGGGGCGGCGGAACACTGAAGCTTTCTTT.

The V call is TRBV29-1, the J call TRBJ1-2; D uncertain. The CDR3 is 12 amino acids. Trimming stripped 5 bases from V and 0 bases from J, with 7 bases between. From germline, CDR1 is SQVTM and CDR2 ANQGSEA. CDR3 sequence: CSVTSSNYGYTF. In nucleotides, the CDR3 is TGCAGCGTTACTTCCTCTAACTATGGCTACACCTTC.

To note about this clonotype: This CDR3 is missing its conserved last phenylalanine or tryptophan, likely due to a read error. The limits of the CDR3 on the DNA are not certain, so only TCRdb's listed CDR3 is given. The rearrangement joins TRBV9 to TRBJ2-7; the table's D call TRBD1 went unverified against the DNA. Germline V gene sequence: CDR1 SGDLS, CDR2 YYNGEE. The CDR3 adds up to 16 amino acids, both ends counted. CDR3 residues: CASSHARGGSIYERYL.

The chain employs TRBV10-3 and TRBJ1-1; D is perhaps TRBD1 (6 bases). The V gene lost 6 bases and the J gene lost 0 bases, with 11 bases spanning the gap. CDR3 size: 14 residues. Germline assignment: CDR1 ENHRY and CDR2 SYGVKD. This CDR3 is CAIRGDTVNTEAFF. The CDR3 DNA reads TGTGCCATCAGGGGGGACACTGTGAACACTGAAGCTTTCTTT.

This clonotype was picked up many times. V usage is TRBV30 and J usage is TRBJ1-2; TRBD1 aligns across 12 bases. V shed 5 bases, J shed 4 bases, and the junction held 5 bases outside the gene matches. Germline V CDR1 and CDR2: GTSNPN, SVGIG (reference sequence). The CDR3 has 14 residues. DNA of the CDR3: TGTGCCTGGGGTCCGGGACAGGGGGCCTATGGCTACACCTTC. Encoded protein: CAWGPGQGAYGYTF.

This clonotype has ten or more counts. The V call is TRBV28, the J call TRBJ1-2, with TRBD1 matching over 10 bases. Germline V CDR1 and CDR2: MDHEN, SYDVKM. The CDR3 is made up of 14 amino acids. V dropped 5 bases and J dropped 8; count of bases not matched to a gene: 8. CDR3 sequence (DNA): TGTGCCAGCAGTCCCCAGACAGGGGGCGGCGGCTACACCTTC. This codes for CASSPQTGGGGYTF.

The CDR3 region has the DNA TGTGCCAGCAGCGTGACTAGCGGCGAAGATACGCAGTATTTT. The encoded protein is CASSVTSGEDTQYF. The rearrangement joins TRBV9 to TRBJ2-3, with TRBD2 identical over 9 bases. Germline V gene lookup returns CDR1 SGDLS and CDR2 YYNGEE. This CDR3 is 14 amino acids long. V lost 2 bases to trimming and J lost 5 bases; unmatched junction nucleotides: 3.

The chain links TRBV4-2 to TRBJ2-5; D ambiguous. Trimming took off 1 base at V and 3 bases at J, with 9 bases between the two ends. Germline CDR1 reads LGHNA; CDR2 reads YNFKEQ. The CDR3 spans 14 residues. The CDR3 loop reads CASSQVYGEETQYF. For the CDR3, the DNA is TGTGCCAGCAGCCAAGTATATGGGGAAGAGACCCAGTACTTC.

The sample holds a few counts of this clonotype. The CDR3 sequence is CASSSGGRTDTQYF. The DNA of the CDR3 is TGTGCCAGCAGTTCAGGAGGCCGCACAGATACGCAGTATTTT. The V call is TRBV7-8, the J call TRBJ2-3, with D maybe TRBD2 (5 bases). The CDR3 is made up of 14 amino acids. Trimming pared 6 bases from V and 1 base from J, leaving 11 bases between. CDR1 is SGHVS and CDR2 is FQNEAQ in the germline V gene.

The chain combines TRBV7-9 with TRBJ1-1; D is undetermined. The CDR3 loop spans 13 amino acids. Trimming took 6 bases from V and 0 from J, leaving 8 bases between them. Germline V gene sequence: CDR1 SEHNR, CDR2 FQNEAQ (reference sequence). DNA for the CDR3: TGTGCCAGCAGAGTCGGGGTGAACACTGAAGCTTTCTTT. Translated, it gives CASRVGVNTEAFF.

The chain recombines TRBV7-6 with TRBJ2-2; perhaps TRBD1 as D (5 bases). The V gene lost 6 bases and the J gene lost 3 bases, with 14 bases spanning the gap. CDR3 size: 15 residues. CDR1 is SGHVS, CDR2 FNYEAQ, per germline. The CDR3 nucleotides read TGTGCCAGCAGAACAGACAGATTCGACACCGGGGAGCTGTTTTTT. This encodes CASRTDRFDTGELFF. Full variable domain (remainder filled in from reference TRBV7-6 and TRBJ2-2): GAGVSQSPRYKVTKRGQDVALRCDPISGHVSLYWYRQALGQGPEFLTYFNYEAQQDKSGLPNDRFSAERPEGSISTLTIQRTEQRDSAMYRCASRTDRFDTGELFFGEGSRLTVL.

The J gene is TRBJ2-7, the V gene TRBV7-9, with D tentatively TRBD2 (5 bases). The CDR3 totals 12 residues. Deletions cut 4 bases from V and 6 bases from J, with 10 bases between. Germline assignment: CDR1 SEHNR and CDR2 FQNEAQ (reference sequence). The CDR3 loop reads CASSWRSGEQYF. The CDR3 coding sequence is TGTGCCAGCAGCTGGAGGTCGGGCGAGCAGTACTTC.

At least ten counts were recorded for this clonotype. The rearrangement links TRBV3-1 to TRBJ2-1; TRBD2 matches 7 bases. Germline V lookup: CDR1 LGHDT, CDR2 YNNKEL (reference sequence). This CDR3 is built from 14 residues. V gave up 1 base and J gave up 6 bases; unmatched junction bases: 3. The CDR3 DNA sequence: TGTGCCAGCAGCCAAGGTTCTAGCGGCAATGAGCAGTTCTTC. Protein: CASSQGSSGNEQFF.

For the CDR3, the DNA is TGTGCCAGTAGTATAGGGCACTACAATGAGCAGTTCTTC. Protein: CASSIGHYNEQFF. The chain joins TRBV19 to TRBJ2-1; D remains unclear. The CDR3 contains 13 residues. V lost 1 base and J 3 bases, leaving 4 bases between the germline ends. Germline V gives CDR1 LNHDA, CDR2 SQIVND (reference sequence).

With respect to this clonotype: The CDR3 does not end in the conserved phenylalanine or tryptophan, so this is likely a read error. The chain couples TRBV7-8 to TRBJ1-2; TRBD1 agrees at 10 bases. Germline values: CDR1 SGHVS, CDR2 FQNEAQ. The CDR3 loop spans 15 amino acids. V trimming: 7 bases; J trimming: 7 bases; junction bases outside the gene matches: 12. CDR3 nucleotide sequence: TGTGCCAGCACCAAATCCGGGACAGGGGAACGTGGCTACACCCTC. It yields the protein CASTKSGTGERGYTL.

The chain couples TRBV24-1 to TRBJ1-5, with no clear D. V was pared by 4 bases and J by 7 bases, with 13 bases between. Germline CDR1 and CDR2: KGHDR and SFDVKD. There are 14 residues in the CDR3. The CDR3 sequence: CATSEAGVKQPQHF. In DNA form, the CDR3 reads TGTGCCACCAGTGAAGCCGGGGTAAAACAGCCCCAGCATTTT.

The V and J genes are TRBV7-9 and TRBJ2-5, with D maybe TRBD1 (5 bases). The CDR3 covers 13 residues. CDR1 is SEHNR, CDR2 FQNEAQ, per germline (reference sequence). V was clipped by 5 bases and J by 5 bases, with 12 bases between them. CDR3 coding DNA: TGTGCCAGCAGCCCCAGGGATGCGGAGACCCAGTACTTC. Its translation is CASSPRDAETQYF.